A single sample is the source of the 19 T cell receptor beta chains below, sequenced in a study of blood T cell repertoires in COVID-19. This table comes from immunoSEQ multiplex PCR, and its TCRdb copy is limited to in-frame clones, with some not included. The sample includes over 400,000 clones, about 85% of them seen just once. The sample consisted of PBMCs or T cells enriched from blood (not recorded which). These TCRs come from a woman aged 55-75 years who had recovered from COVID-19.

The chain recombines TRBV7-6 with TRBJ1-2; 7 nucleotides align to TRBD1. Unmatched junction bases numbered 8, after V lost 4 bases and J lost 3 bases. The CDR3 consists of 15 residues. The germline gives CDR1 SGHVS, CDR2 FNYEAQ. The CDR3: CASSSMVGTDYGYTF. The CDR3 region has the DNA TGTGCCAGCAGCTCTATGGTCGGGACAGACTATGGCTACACCTTC.

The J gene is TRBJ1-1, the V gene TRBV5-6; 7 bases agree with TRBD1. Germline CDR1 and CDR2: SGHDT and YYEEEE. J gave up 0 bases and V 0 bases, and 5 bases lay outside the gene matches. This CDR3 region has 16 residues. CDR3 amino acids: CASSLGRQGLNTEAFF. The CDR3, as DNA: TGTGCCAGCAGCTTGGGGAGACAGGGTTTGAACACTGAAGCTTTCTTT.

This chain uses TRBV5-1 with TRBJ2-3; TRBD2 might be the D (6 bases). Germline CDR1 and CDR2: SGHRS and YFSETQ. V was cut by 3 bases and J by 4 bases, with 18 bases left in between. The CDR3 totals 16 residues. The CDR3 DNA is TGCGCCAGCAGCTCCTATAGCGGTGCAACGGCAGATACGCAGTATTTT. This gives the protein CASSSYSGATADTQYF.

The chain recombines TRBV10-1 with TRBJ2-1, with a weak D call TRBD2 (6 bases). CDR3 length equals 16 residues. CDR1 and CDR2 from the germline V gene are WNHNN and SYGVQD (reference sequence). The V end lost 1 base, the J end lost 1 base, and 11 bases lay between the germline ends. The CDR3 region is CASSEFGGASYNEQFF. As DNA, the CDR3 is TGCGCCAGCAGTGAGTTCGGCGGGGCATCCTACAATGAGCAGTTCTTC.

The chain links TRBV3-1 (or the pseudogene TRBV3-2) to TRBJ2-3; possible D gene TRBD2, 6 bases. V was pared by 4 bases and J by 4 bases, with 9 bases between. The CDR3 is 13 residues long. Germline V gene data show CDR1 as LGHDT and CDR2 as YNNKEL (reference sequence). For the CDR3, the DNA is TGTGCCAGCAGCCTTAGCGGTTCAGATACGCAGTATTTT. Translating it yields CASSLSGSDTQYF.

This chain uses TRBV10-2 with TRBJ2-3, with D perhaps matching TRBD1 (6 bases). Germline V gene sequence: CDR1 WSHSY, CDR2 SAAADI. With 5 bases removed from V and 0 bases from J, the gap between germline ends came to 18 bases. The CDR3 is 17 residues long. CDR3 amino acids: CASSTVTGPSSTDTQYF. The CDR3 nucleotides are TGCGCCAGCAGTACTGTAACAGGGCCCTCTAGCACAGATACGCAGTATTTT.

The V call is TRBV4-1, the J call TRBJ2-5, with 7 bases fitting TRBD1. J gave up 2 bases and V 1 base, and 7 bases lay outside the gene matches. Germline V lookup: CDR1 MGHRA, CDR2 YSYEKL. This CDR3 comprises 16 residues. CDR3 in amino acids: CASSQVIGRGQETQYF. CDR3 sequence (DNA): TGCGCCAGCAGCCAAGTAATTGGCAGGGGGCAAGAGACCCAGTACTTC.

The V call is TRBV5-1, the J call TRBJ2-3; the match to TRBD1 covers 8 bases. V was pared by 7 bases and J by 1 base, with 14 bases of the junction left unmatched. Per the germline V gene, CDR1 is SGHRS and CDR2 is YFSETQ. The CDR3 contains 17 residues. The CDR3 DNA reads TGCGCCAGCCACGACAAGCTTGACAGGGGAGGCACAGATACGCAGTATTTT. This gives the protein CASHDKLDRGGTDTQYF.

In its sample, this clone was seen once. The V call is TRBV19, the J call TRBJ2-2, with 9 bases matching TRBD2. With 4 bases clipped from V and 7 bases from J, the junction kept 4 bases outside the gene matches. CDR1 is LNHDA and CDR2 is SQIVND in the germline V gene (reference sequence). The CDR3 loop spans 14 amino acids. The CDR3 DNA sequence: TGTGCCAGTAGTAGATTAGCGGGGGTCGGGGAGCTGTTTTTT. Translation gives CASSRLAGVGELFF.

The CDR3 loop is CASGTGAYYEQYV. CDR3 nucleotide sequence: TGTGCCAGCGGGACAGGGGCTTACTACGAGCAGTACGTC. The genes are TRBV6-5 and TRBJ2-7, with 10 positions matching TRBD1. The germline gives CDR1 MNHEY, CDR2 SVGAGI. The CDR3 sequence is 13 residues long. J gave up 3 bases and V 8 bases, and 4 bases lay outside the gene matches.

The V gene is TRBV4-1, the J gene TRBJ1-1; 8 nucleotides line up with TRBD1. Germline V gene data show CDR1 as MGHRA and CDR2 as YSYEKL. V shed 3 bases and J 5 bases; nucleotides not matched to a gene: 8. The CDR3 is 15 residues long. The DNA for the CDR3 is TGCGCCAGCAGCCATACTCCCACAGGGGGGACTGAAGCTTTCTTT. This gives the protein CASSHTPTGGTEAFF.

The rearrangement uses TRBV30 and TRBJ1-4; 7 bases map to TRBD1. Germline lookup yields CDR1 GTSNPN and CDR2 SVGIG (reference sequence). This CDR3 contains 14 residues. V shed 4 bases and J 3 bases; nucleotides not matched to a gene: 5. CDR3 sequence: CAWNLQGPNEKLFF. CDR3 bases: TGTGCCTGGAATCTACAGGGGCCTAATGAAAAACTGTTTTTT.

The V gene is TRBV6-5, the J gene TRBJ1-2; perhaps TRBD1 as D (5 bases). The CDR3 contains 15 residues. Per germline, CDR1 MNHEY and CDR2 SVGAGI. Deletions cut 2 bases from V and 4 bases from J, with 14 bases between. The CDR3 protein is CASSYVQGEGYGYTF. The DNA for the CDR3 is TGTGCCAGCAGTTACGTTCAAGGGGAGGGCTATGGCTACACCTTC.

This CDR3 is CASSESASGGSYNEQFF. The CDR3 DNA follows: TGCGCCAGCAGTGAGTCCGCTAGCGGGGGCTCCTACAATGAGCAGTTCTTC. The V gene is TRBV10-1, the J gene TRBJ2-1; 10 nucleotides align to TRBD2. Looked up from germline, CDR1 is WNHNN and CDR2 is SYGVQD (reference sequence). Trimming at V came to 0 bases and at J to 0 bases, leaving 2 bases not matched to a gene. The length of the CDR3 is 17 residues.

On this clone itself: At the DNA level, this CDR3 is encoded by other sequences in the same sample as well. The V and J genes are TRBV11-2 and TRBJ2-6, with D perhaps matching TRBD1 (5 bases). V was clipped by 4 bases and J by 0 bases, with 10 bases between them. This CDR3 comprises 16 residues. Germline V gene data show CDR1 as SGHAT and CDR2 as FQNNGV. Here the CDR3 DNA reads TGTGCCAGCAGCTACCACAGGAGCTCTGGGGCCAACGTCCTGACTTTC. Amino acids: CASSYHRSSGANVLTF.

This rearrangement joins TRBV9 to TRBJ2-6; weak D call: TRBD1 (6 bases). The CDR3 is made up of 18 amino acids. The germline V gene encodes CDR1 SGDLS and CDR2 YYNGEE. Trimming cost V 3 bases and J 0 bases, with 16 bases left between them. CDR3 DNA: TGTGCCAGCAGCGGGGGGATGACAGGACCCTCTGGGGCCAACGTCCTGACTTTC. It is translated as CASSGGMTGPSGANVLTF.

CDR3 nucleotides: TGTGCCAGCAGCTCATTGCTGGAGTACAATGAGCAGTTCTTC. Amino acids: CASSSLLEYNEQFF. The chain has TRBV14 and TRBJ2-1; D not resolved. V was cut by 5 bases and J by 4 bases, with 12 bases left in between. There are 14 residues in the CDR3. Looked up from germline, CDR1 is SGHDN and CDR2 is FVKESK.

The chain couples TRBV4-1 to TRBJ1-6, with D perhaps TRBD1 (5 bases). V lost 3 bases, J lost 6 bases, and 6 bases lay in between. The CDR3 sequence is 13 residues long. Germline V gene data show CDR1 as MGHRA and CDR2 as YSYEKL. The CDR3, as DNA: TGCGCCAGCAGCCACGGGGGTAATTCACCCCTCCACTTT. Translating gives CASSHGGNSPLHF.

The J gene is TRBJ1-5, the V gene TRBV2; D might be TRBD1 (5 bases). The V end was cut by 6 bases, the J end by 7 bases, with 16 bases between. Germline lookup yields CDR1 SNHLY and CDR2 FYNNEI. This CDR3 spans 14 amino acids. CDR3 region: CASSFQGSKQPQHF. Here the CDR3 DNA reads TGTGCCAGCAGCTTCCAGGGAAGTAAACAGCCCCAGCATTTT.